Reported below is one TCR beta chain. These data belong to a study of cytomegalovirus exposure and HLA in healthy donors. The CDR3 spans 13 residues. In germline, CDR1 is SNHLY, CDR2 FYNNEI. With 5 bases removed from V and 2 bases from J, the gap between germline ends came to 9 bases. PCR involved 60 Vbeta and 13 Jbeta primers. The data were produced by immunoSEQ multiplex PCR, yet TCRdb's version contains in-frame clones alone and is incomplete. This table has about 150,000 clones, about 82% appearing once. This chain connects TRBV2 to TRBJ1-2; tentative D call: TRBD1 (5 bases). Sequencing was performed on PBMCs. This sequence was found in a woman aged 40 to 50 in good health and CMV-seropositive. The CDR3 here is CASSYDRNYGYTF. CDR3 nucleotides: TGTGCCAGCAGTTACGACAGAAACTATGGCTACACCTTC.